The 10 T cell receptor beta chains listed next were all sequenced from one sample in a study of T cells in Graves' hyperthyroidism and ophthalmopathy. Researchers amplified the TCR beta CDR3 regions from RNA transcripts. HTBI primers were employed in a first-round RT-PCR of the TCR CDR3. TCRdb used MiXCR to reprocess the multiplex PCR reads, holding one entry per CDR3 protein. The sample consists of about 420,000 distinct CDR3 sequences, 15% to 18% of them appearing once. The sequencing input was blood. The receptors come from a woman between 18 and 30 years old with Graves' hyperthyroidism.

This clonotype was counted at least ten times. This chain uses TRBV20-1 with TRBJ2-5; TRBD2 matches at 11 bases. The CDR3 totals 14 residues. The trim removed 3 bases at V and 5 bases at J, leaving 5 bases unmatched. Germline assignment: CDR1 DFQATT and CDR2 SNEGSKA (reference sequence). The DNA for the CDR3 is TGCAGTGCTAGTAGCGGGAGGGCCTCCGAGACCCAGTACTTC. Its translation: CSASSGRASETQYF.

This clonotype was detected ten times or more. The V gene is TRBV12-3 or TRBV12-4, the J gene TRBJ2-5; weak D call: TRBD2 (5 bases). This CDR3 has 12 amino acids. V lost 6 bases and J lost 12, with 17 bases in between. The CDR3 coding sequence is TGTGCCAGCAGCCGCGGCTTATGGAGGAAGTACTTC. It encodes CASSRGLWRKYF.

This chain links TRBV15 with TRBJ2-7; D not resolved. V was cut by 0 bases and J by 0 bases, with 9 bases left in between. This CDR3 is built from 15 residues. CDR1 is LNHNV and CDR2 is YYDKDF in the germline V gene (reference sequence). CDR3 residues: CATSRERRSSYEQYF. The CDR3 DNA reads as TGTGCCACCAGCAGAGAACGACGGAGCTCCTACGAGCAGTACTTC.

The CDR3 DNA is TGCGCCAGCAGTGAGTCGGGCAGGGGAGGAGAGACCCAGTACTTC. Translated, it gives CASSESGRGGETQYF. The V gene is TRBV10-1, the J gene TRBJ2-5, with D tentatively TRBD1 or TRBD2 (6 bases each). Deletions cut 0 bases from V and 4 bases from J, with 12 bases between. The V gene's germline CDR1 is WNHNN and CDR2 SYGVQD (reference sequence). This CDR3 is 15 amino acids long.

This chain connects TRBV7-9 to TRBJ1-6; weak D call: TRBD1 (6 bases). The CDR3 runs to 17 residues. V was clipped by 2 bases and J by 14 bases, with 25 bases between them. Germline V gene sequence: CDR1 SEHNR, CDR2 FQNEAQ (reference sequence). CDR3 coding DNA: TGTGCCAGCAGCTTACCCCGAACAGGGTTATTTACAGAAGCCCTCCACTTT. It specifies CASSLPRTGLFTEALHF. Together with reference TRBV7-9 and TRBJ1-6, the CDR3 gives the full variable domain: DTGVSQNPRHKITKRGQNVTFRCDPISEHNRLYWYRQTLGQGPEFLTYFQNEAQLEKSRLLSDRFSAERPKGSFSTLEIQRTEQGDSAMYLCASSLPRTGLFTEALHFGNGTRLTVT.

This clonotype was seen repeatedly, ten times or more. This sequence joins TRBV12-3 or TRBV12-4 and TRBJ1-1; D is unclear. The CDR3 is made up of 13 amino acids. V was trimmed by 1 base and J by 4 bases, leaving 7 bases between them. Written as DNA, the CDR3 is TGTGCCAGCAGTTTAGAGGGCACCACTGAAGCTTTCTTT. Encoded protein: CASSLEGTTEAFF.

This clonotype has at least ten counts. The chain is built from TRBV10-3 and TRBJ2-7; TRBD1 agrees at 8 bases. This CDR3 is 13 amino acids long. The germline V gene has CDR1 ENHRY and CDR2 SYGVKD. The V segment lost 6 bases and the J segment 5 bases; nucleotides outside the gene matches: 6. The CDR3 protein is CAIRLPDRDEQYF. In nucleotides, the CDR3 is TGTGCCATCAGGCTCCCGGACAGGGACGAGCAGTACTTC.

This chain connects TRBV11-3 to TRBJ2-2, with D possibly matching TRBD1 (6 bases). CDR3 length equals 15 residues. In germline, CDR1 is SGHNT, CDR2 YENEEA. V lost 2 bases, J lost 0 bases, and 7 bases lay in between. CDR3 sequence: CASSLRGSNTGELFF. The DNA for the CDR3 is TGTGCCAGCAGCTTAAGGGGGTCGAACACCGGGGAGCTGTTTTTT. The full variable domain, in which reference TRBV11-3 and TRBJ2-2 provide the parts outside the CDR3, is EAGVVQSPRYKIIEKKQPVAFWCNPISGHNTLYWYLQNLGQGPELLIRYENEEAVDDSQLPKDRFSAERLKGVDSTLKIQPAELGDSAVYLCASSLRGSNTGELFFGEGSRLTVL.

The chain employs TRBV5-5 and TRBJ2-2; 14 nucleotides line up with TRBD2. Trimming cost V 5 bases and J 6 bases; bases outside gene matches: 9. The CDR3 loop spans 17 amino acids. The germline V gene has CDR1 SGHKS and CDR2 YYEKEE (reference sequence). In DNA form, the CDR3 reads TGTGCCAGCAGTTCGATCCGGACTAGCGGGGGGCCCGGGGAGCTGTTTTTT. It translates to CASSSIRTSGGPGELFF. Based on the CDR3 plus reference TRBV5-5 and TRBJ2-2, the full variable domain is DAGVTQSPTHLIKTRGQQVTLRCSPISGHKSVSWYQQVLGQGPQFIFQYYEKEERGRGNFPDRFSARQFPNYSSELNVNALLLGDSALYLCASSSIRTSGGPGELFFGEGSRLTVL.

The chain carries TRBV25-1 and TRBJ2-7; the D gene is possibly TRBD2 (6 bases). Germline CDR1 reads MGHDK; CDR2 reads SYGVNS. The length of the CDR3 is 15 residues. V dropped 2 bases and J dropped 6 bases, with 17 bases sitting between them. The CDR3 DNA reads TGTGCCAGCAGTGAAGCGGGACGCTACAGGACCGAGCAGTACTTC. This sequence encodes CASSEAGRYRTEQYF.